This is a list of T cell receptor beta chains from one sample in a study of T cell changes during pregnancy in multiple sclerosis. The assay was immunoSEQ multiplex PCR, and TCRdb's table has in-frame clones only and misses some. The repertoire has about 68,000 clones, around 90% of them found once; the top ten carry 1.2% to 1.5%. Source: peripheral blood, taken in the second trimester of pregnancy. The source is a female donor in good health, enrolled as a control in a pregnancy study. The CDR3 runs from the conserved cysteine through the conserved F or W. Fields, in order: clone size, D gene, V gene, J gene, CDR3 protein, CDR3 DNA. D genes are given only for firm matches. Clone size is not always given. Where it is, it says once, few, many or a class for expanded clones.

NA	NA	TRBV18	TRBJ2-3	CASSPRAGTDTQYF	TGTGCCAGCTCGCCCCGAGCGGGCACAGATACGCAGTATTTT
NA	TRBD1	TRBV5-1	TRBJ2-7	CASSSDRGDYEQYF	TGCGCCAGCAGCTCGGACAGGGGAGACTACGAGCAGTACTTC
once	NA	TRBV30	TRBJ2-5	CAWRGMGRGETQYF	TGTGCCTGGAGGGGAATGGGCAGGGGAGAGACCCAGTACTTC
NA	NA	TRBV2	TRBJ1-6	CASSERARVYNSPLHF	TGTGCCAGCAGTGAAAGGGCCAGGGTCTATAATTCACCCCTCCACTTT
NA	NA	TRBV5-5	TRBJ1-1	CASSLSLGNEAFF	TGTGCCAGCAGCTTATCTCTAGGAAATGAAGCTTTCTTT
NA	TRBD2	TRBV28	TRBJ2-3	CASSPRLAVVDTQYF	TGTGCCAGCAGCCCGCGACTAGCGGTGGTAGATACGCAGTATTTT
NA	NA	TRBV2	TRBJ1-3	CASTPGNTIYF	TGTGCCAGCACTCCTGGAAACACCATATATTTT
NA	NA	TRBV18	TRBJ1-5	CASSPVAGPQHF	TGTGCCAGCTCACCCGTGGCGGGTCCCCAGCATTTT
NA	NA	TRBV19	TRBJ1-1	CASTTIGQPNTEAFF	TGTGCCAGTACCACTATCGGACAGCCGAACACTGAAGCTTTCTTT
many	TRBD2	TRBV6-4	TRBJ2-1	CASSDSASGSQEQFF	TGTGCCAGCAGTGACTCGGCTAGCGGGTCCCAGGAGCAGTTCTTC
NA	NA	TRBV2	TRBJ1-5	CASSDKQHSNQPQHF	TGTGCCAGCAGTGATAAACAGCATAGCAATCAGCCCCAGCATTTT
NA	TRBD1	TRBV6-4	TRBJ2-1	CASSATGTYNEQFF	TGTGCCAGCAGTGCGACAGGGACCTACAATGAGCAGTTCTTC
NA	NA	TRBV6-5	TRBJ1-1	CASSYGGGYTEAFF	TGTGCCAGCAGTTACGGGGGAGGGTACACTGAAGCTTTCTTT
once	NA	TRBV4-1	TRBJ1-5	CASSQGTVSSNQPQHF	TGCGCCAGCAGCCAAGGGACAGTTAGCAGCAATCAGCCCCAGCATTTT
NA	TRBD2	TRBV7-2	TRBJ2-1	CASSPWVVAGGRTYNEQFF	TGTGCCAGCAGCCCGTGGGTGGTAGCGGGGGGGCGGACCTACAATGAGCAGTTCTTC
NA	NA	TRBV28	TRBJ1-5	CASKTGYSNQPQHF	TGTGCCAGCAAGACAGGTTATAGCAATCAGCCCCAGCATTTT
NA	TRBD2	TRBV18	TRBJ2-7	CASSPGTSGTHEQYF	TGTGCCAGCTCACCAGGGACTAGCGGGACGCACGAGCAGTACTTC
NA	TRBD1	TRBV5-6	TRBJ2-7	CASRSTGSSYEQYF	TGTGCCAGCAGATCGACAGGGAGCTCCTACGAGCAGTACTTC
NA	TRBD1	TRBV5-4	TRBJ2-2	CASSLEGGAGTGELFF	TGTGCCAGCAGCTTGGAAGGGGGCGCTGGTACCGGGGAGCTGTTTTTT
NA	TRBD1	TRBV2	TRBJ1-5	CASSHDLRQGPDQPQHF	TGTGCCAGCAGCCATGACCTGAGACAGGGGCCGGATCAGCCCCAGCATTTT
NA	TRBD1	TRBV4-1	TRBJ2-7	CASSHGRGREYEQYF	TGCGCCAGCAGCCACGGTAGGGGGCGAGAATACGAGCAGTACTTC
NA	TRBD1	TRBV6-1	TRBJ1-6	CASSEVDRVTIKNSPLHF	TGTGCCAGCAGTGAAGTGGACAGGGTAACCATAAAGAATTCACCCCTCCACTTT
NA	TRBD2	TRBV7-2	TRBJ2-1	CASSQKGLAEWHEQFF	TGTGCCAGCAGCCAAAAGGGACTAGCAGAATGGCATGAGCAGTTCTTC
NA	NA	TRBV28	TRBJ1-5	CASSPWDWPLVNQPQHF	TGTGCCAGCAGTCCCTGGGACTGGCCTTTGGTTAATCAGCCCCAGCATTTT
NA	TRBD1	TRBV30	TRBJ1-5	CAWSGTGRQPQHF	TGTGCCTGGAGTGGGACAGGGAGACAGCCCCAGCATTTT
NA	NA	TRBV27	TRBJ2-1	CASSLSRELYNEQFF	TGTGCCAGCAGTTTAAGCCGGGAGCTCTACAATGAGCAGTTCTTC
NA	TRBD1	TRBV4-3	TRBJ1-2	CASSQIFTGGSYGYTF	TGCGCCAGCAGCCAGATATTTACAGGGGGCAGCTATGGCTACACCTTC
NA	NA	TRBV6-5	TRBJ2-3	CASSSRQERAVDTQYF	TGTGCCAGCAGTTCCCGACAGGAACGGGCTGTAGATACGCAGTATTTT
NA	TRBD2	TRBV5-1	TRBJ2-1	CASRYTSGPSSYNEQFF	TGCGCCAGCAGATATACTAGCGGGCCGAGCTCCTACAATGAGCAGTTCTTC
NA	NA	TRBV7-8	TRBJ1-3	CASSSQGGGNTIYF	TGTGCCAGCAGCTCACAGGGCGGTGGAAACACCATATATTTT
NA	NA	TRBV28	TRBJ2-7	CASSSPSGTPSYEQYF	TGTGCCAGCAGCTCTCCTTCCGGGACACCTTCCTACGAGCAGTACTTC
NA	NA	TRBV15	TRBJ1-5	CATSRAPEGGQPQHF	TGTGCCACCAGCAGAGCCCCGGAGGGCGGCCAGCCCCAGCATTTT
NA	NA	TRBV4-1	TRBJ2-7	CASSQVMDPGVHEQYF	TGCGCCAGCAGCCAAGTTATGGATCCAGGGGTCCACGAGCAGTACTTC
NA	TRBD1	TRBV15	TRBJ2-3	CATSRGTGLLSTDTQYF	TGTGCCACCAGCAGAGGGACAGGATTGCTTTCCACAGATACGCAGTATTTT
NA	NA	TRBV28	TRBJ2-7	CASSLPRGPLEQYF	TGTGCCAGCAGTTTACCCAGGGGTCCGTTGGAGCAGTACTTC
NA	TRBD1	TRBV25-1	TRBJ1-2	CASTQDRGRDDYGYTF	TGTGCCAGCACCCAAGACAGGGGGCGCGATGACTATGGCTACACCTTC
NA	TRBD2	TRBV11-3	TRBJ2-1	CASSLEVSGGYNEQFF	TGTGCCAGCAGCTTAGAGGTTAGCGGGGGTTACAATGAGCAGTTCTTC
NA	NA	TRBV28	TRBJ2-7	CASSLGHSYEQYF	TGTGCCAGCAGCCTGGGGCACTCCTACGAGCAGTACTTC
NA	NA	TRBV19	TRBJ2-3	CASRAAGVDTQYF	TGTGCCAGTAGAGCAGCCGGGGTGGATACGCAGTATTTT
NA	TRBD1	TRBV11-3	TRBJ2-7	CASSSTGVEQYF	TGTGCCAGCAGCTCTACAGGGGTAGAGCAGTACTTC
NA	NA	TRBV5-1	TRBJ1-1	CASSPLPTGGTEAFF	TGCGCCAGCAGCCCCCTTCCGACGGGGGGCACTGAAGCTTTCTTT
once	NA	TRBV5-4	TRBJ2-5	CASSIGTLQETQYF	TGTGCCAGCAGCATCGGGACACTTCAGGAGACCCAGTACTTC